The 30 T cell receptor beta chains presented below share a single source sample, sequenced in a study of beta chain features in type 1 diabetes (dated by TCRdb to between 2017 and 2018). Library construction relied on the immunoSEQ multiplex PCR assay. The entire isolated RNA was reverse transcribed using the High Capacity cDNA Reverse Transcription Kit, and thus expressed TCRB transcripts were sequenced. Not all clones reach the TCRdb copy of this immuneACCESS table, which keeps in-frame sequences only. Checked studies attribute under half of the gap to unresolved V genes and leave the rest unexplained. This sample comprises about 620,000 clones, about 14% of them detected only once. Jointly, the top ten make up about 0.093% of the sample. Sequencing was done on a sample of naive CD4+ T cells from blood. The meaning of the sample's cell subset or site label: true naive CD4+ T cells. The source is a man aged 18 to 30 in good health.

This clone was seen only once. The V call is TRBV7-9, the J call TRBJ2-7; TRBD2 agrees at 9 bases. V was pared by 2 bases and J by 4 bases, with 6 bases of the junction left unmatched. The CDR3 runs 15 residues. The germline gives CDR1 SEHNR, CDR2 FQNEAQ (reference sequence). CDR3 residues: CASSLKLTSGYEQYF. DNA of the CDR3: TGTGCCAGCAGCTTAAAACTGACTAGCGGATACGAGCAGTACTTC.

The genes are TRBV4-2 and TRBJ1-2; 10 positions match TRBD1. Germline assignment: CDR1 LGHNA and CDR2 YNFKEQ. The length of the CDR3 is 16 residues. Losses at the gene ends were 4 bases for V and 1 base for J; bases not matched to a gene: 6. As DNA, the CDR3 is TGTGCCAGCAGCCCACAGACAGGGGGCCGTAACTATGGCTACACCTTC. Amino acids: CASSPQTGGRNYGYTF.

The J gene is TRBJ1-2, the V gene TRBV10-3; D might be TRBD1 (5 bases). The CDR3 contains 15 residues. The germline V and J ends were trimmed by 1 base and 4 bases, with 13 bases remaining between them. Germline V gene data show CDR1 as ENHRY and CDR2 as SYGVKD. The CDR3 nucleotides are TGTGCCATCAGTGAGTTACCAGGACATATCTATGGCTACACCTTC. Translating gives CAISELPGHIYGYTF.

The genes are TRBV5-1 and TRBJ2-3, with D possibly being TRBD1 (5 bases). Germline V gene sequence: CDR1 SGHRS, CDR2 YFSETQ. CDR3 length equals 15 residues. With 0 bases removed from V and 4 bases from J, the gap between germline ends came to 12 bases. The CDR3: CASSLAARQPDTQYF. The CDR3 nucleotides read TGCGCCAGCAGCTTGGCGGCAAGACAGCCAGATACGCAGTATTTT.

J is TRBJ2-3 and V is TRBV7-8; D remains unclear. Germline V gene sequence: CDR1 SGHVS, CDR2 FQNEAQ. The V and J ends lost 7 bases and 1 base respectively, with 12 bases between them. This CDR3 has 14 amino acids. The CDR3 bases are TGTGCCAGCATCCTATACAAAGGCACAGATACGCAGTATTTT. This translates into CASILYKGTDTQYF.

This clone was seen more than once but under ten times. The rearrangement joins TRBV4-2 to TRBJ2-5; D is undetermined. V lost 1 base and J lost 0, with 9 bases in between. The CDR3 spans 15 residues. CDR1 is LGHNA, CDR2 YNFKEQ, per germline. CDR3 in amino acids: CASSQADAYQETQYF. In DNA, the CDR3 is TGTGCCAGCAGCCAAGCGGACGCGTACCAAGAGACCCAGTACTTC.

The V call is TRBV9, the J call TRBJ1-4, with D maybe TRBD1 (5 bases). Deletions cut 0 bases from V and 9 bases from J, with 18 bases between. Germline CDR1 is SGDLS and CDR2 is YYNGEE. The CDR3 is 16 amino acids. DNA of the CDR3: TGTGCCAGCAGCGTAGCCGGGACCCCGGGACCAAAAAAACTGTTTTTT. This gives the protein CASSVAGTPGPKKLFF.

This chain uses TRBV27 with TRBJ2-7; 11 positions match TRBD1. CDR3 size: 17 residues. V dropped 7 bases and J dropped 9; count of bases not matched to a gene: 20. Looked up from germline, CDR1 is MNHEY and CDR2 is SMNVEV (reference sequence). Here the CDR3 DNA reads TGTGCCAGCACTGGACAGGGGGCTTTAGCGGGAGTCATTCGGCAGTACTTC. Translating gives CASTGQGALAGVIRQYF.

This clone was picked up a small number of times. The V and J genes are TRBV28 and TRBJ2-4, with 7 bases lining up with TRBD2. CDR1 and CDR2 from the germline V gene are MDHEN and SYDVKM. Unmatched junction bases numbered 11, after V lost 6 bases and J lost 0 bases. The CDR3 extends over 17 amino acids. CDR3 protein: CASSPGILAGAKNIQYF. The CDR3 DNA follows: TGTGCCAGCAGCCCCGGGATCTTAGCGGGAGCCAAAAACATTCAGTACTTC.

This clone was seen only a few times. CDR3 sequence reads: CASSLGAGEETQYF. The DNA for the CDR3 is TGTGCCAGCAGCTTAGGTGCGGGAGAAGAGACCCAGTACTTC. The chain is built from TRBV7-2 and TRBJ2-5, with 7 bases fitting TRBD2. Germline trimming cut 1 base from V and 3 bases from J; bases unmatched to any gene: 2. Looked up from germline, CDR1 is SGHTA and CDR2 is FQGNSA. This CDR3 spans 14 amino acids.

This clone was recorded a few times. The chain recombines TRBV7-3 with TRBJ2-7, with TRBD2 identical over 7 bases. The CDR3 covers 13 residues. Germline CDR1 and CDR2: SGHTA and FQGTGA. V trimming: 6 bases; J trimming: 7 bases; junction bases outside the gene matches: 9. The CDR3 DNA reads TGTGCCAGCAGTCTCAGCGGGACCGGGGAGCAGTACTTC. Translating it yields CASSLSGTGEQYF. Combining the CDR3 with reference TRBV7-3 and TRBJ2-7 gives the whole variable domain GAGVSQTPSNKVTEKGKYVELRCDPISGHTALYWYRQSLGQGPEFLIYFQGTGAADDSGLPNDRFFAVRPEGSVSTLKIQRTERGDSAVYLCASSLSGTGEQYFGPGTRLTVT.

This chain connects TRBV2 to TRBJ1-2; 7 positions agree with TRBD1. The ends lost 5 bases at V and 5 bases at J; junction bases unmatched: 8. This CDR3 contains 14 residues. Germline V gene data show CDR1 as SNHLY and CDR2 as FYNNEI. This CDR3 reads CASSPGQTRYGYTF. In nucleotides, the CDR3 is TGTGCCAGCAGTCCGGGACAGACTAGGTATGGCTACACCTTC. The whole variable domain, filled in from reference TRBV2 and TRBJ1-2, reads EPEVTQTPSHQVTQMGQEVILRCVPISNHLYFYWYRQILGQKVEFLVSFYNNEISEKSEIFDDQFSVERPDGSNFTLKIRSTKLEDSAMYFCASSPGQTRYGYTFGSGTRLTVV.

This clone was detected a few times. The chain recombines TRBV25-1 with TRBJ1-2; D is possibly TRBD1 (5 bases). The germline V and J ends were trimmed by 3 bases and 4 bases, with 9 bases remaining between them. CDR3 length equals 13 residues. Germline V gives CDR1 MGHDK, CDR2 SYGVNS. CDR3 in amino acids: CASSDPTVYGYTF. CDR3 coding DNA: TGTGCCAGCAGTGACCCGACAGTCTATGGCTACACCTTC.

CDR3 nucleotide sequence: TGTGCCAGCAGCACCAGCCCAACTAGCACAGATACGCAGTATTTT. Its translation: CASSTSPTSTDTQYF. The chain carries TRBV9 and TRBJ2-3; D call uncertain. CDR1 and CDR2 from the germline V gene are SGDLS and YYNGEE. This CDR3 spans 15 amino acids. Trimming removed 4 bases at V and 0 bases at J, with 12 bases between. The full variable domain, in which reference TRBV9 and TRBJ2-3 provide the parts outside the CDR3, is DSGVTQTPKHLITATGQRVTLRCSPRSGDLSVYWYQQSLDQGLQFLIQYYNGEERAKGNILERFSAQQFPDLHSELNLSSLELGDSALYFCASSTSPTSTDTQYFGPGTRLTVL.

The V call is TRBV18, the J call TRBJ2-7; D ambiguous. V was clipped by 6 bases and J by 0 bases, with 15 bases between them. From germline, CDR1 is KGHSH and CDR2 LQKENI. The CDR3 covers 15 residues. CDR3 amino acids: CASSLSQVSSYEQYF. CDR3 in DNA: TGTGCCAGCTCCCTAAGCCAGGTGAGCTCCTACGAGCAGTACTTC.

This clone was seen a handful of times. DNA of the CDR3: TGTGCCAGCAGCCAAGATCCGGTTTCCGGCAACACCATATATTTT. Translated: CASSQDPVSGNTIYF. The chain couples TRBV4-2 to TRBJ1-3; D is uncertain. This CDR3 region has 15 residues. CDR1 and CDR2 from the germline V gene are LGHNA and YNFKEQ. Trimming took off 0 bases at V and 7 bases at J, with 13 bases between the two ends.

The chain combines TRBV7-2 with TRBJ2-7, with a weak D call TRBD2 (6 bases). Germline CDR1 reads SGHTA; CDR2 reads FQGNSA. The V end was cut by 2 bases, the J end by 2 bases, with 10 bases between. The CDR3 is made up of 14 amino acids. The CDR3: CASSLSAGPYEQYF. The CDR3 DNA reads as TGTGCCAGCAGCTTATCAGCGGGCCCCTACGAGCAGTACTTC. Together with reference TRBV7-2 and TRBJ2-7, the CDR3 gives the full variable domain: GAGVSQSPSNKVTEKGKDVELRCDPISGHTALYWYRQSLGQGLEFLIYFQGNSAPDKSGLPSDRFSAERTGGSVSTLTIQRTQQEDSAVYLCASSLSAGPYEQYFGPGTRLTVT.

The table lists this clone with a few counts. The genes are TRBV4-1 and TRBJ2-3; 7 bases align to TRBD2. Trimming cost V 3 bases and J 5 bases; bases outside gene matches: 20. CDR3 size: 19 residues. In germline, CDR1 is MGHRA, CDR2 YSYEKL. CDR3 sequence (DNA): TGCGCCAGCAGCCACTCTGCCAGCCGCGGGAGATATGTACGAGATACGCAGTATTTT. Translating gives CASSHSASRGRYVRDTQYF.

The chain has TRBV6-4 and TRBJ2-6; D is uncertain. With 6 bases removed from V and 0 bases from J, the gap between germline ends came to 0 bases. CDR3 size: 12 residues. Germline V gives CDR1 MRHNA, CDR2 SNTAGT. This CDR3 reads CASSSGANVLTF. CDR3 nucleotide sequence: TGTGCCAGCAGCTCTGGGGCCAACGTCCTGACTTTC.

The V call is TRBV19, the J call TRBJ2-7, with D unresolved. Germline loops: CDR1 LNHDA, CDR2 SQIVND (reference sequence). The length of the CDR3 is 13 residues. V gave up 7 bases and J gave up 0 bases, with 10 bases separating them. CDR3 sequence: CASKFAGSYEQYF. CDR3 coding DNA: TGTGCCAGTAAGTTCGCAGGCTCCTACGAGCAGTACTTC.

In its sample, this clone was seen a few times. The identical CDR3 is also encoded by other nucleotide sequences in the sample. The V call is TRBV7-2, the J call TRBJ2-7; D is uncertain. With 4 bases removed from V and 3 bases from J, the gap between germline ends came to 4 bases. This CDR3 has 11 amino acids. Germline V lookup: CDR1 SGHTA, CDR2 FQGNSA. CDR3 nucleotide sequence: TGTGCCAGCAGCTCTCACTACGAGCAGTACTTC. Protein: CASSSHYEQYF.

There are a few counts of this clone. The chain couples TRBV2 to TRBJ1-2, with TRBD1 matching over 10 bases. Germline V CDR1 and CDR2: SNHLY, FYNNEI. This CDR3 spans 14 amino acids. J lost 7 bases, V lost 6 bases, and 8 bases had no gene match. The CDR3 reads CASSQGQGLSGYTF. The CDR3 coding sequence is TGTGCCAGCAGCCAGGGACAGGGGCTCTCTGGCTACACCTTC.

The V call is TRBV11-2, the J call TRBJ2-3; 9 bases agree with TRBD2. V dropped 1 base and J dropped 8; count of bases not matched to a gene: 7. Germline-derived CDR1 and CDR2 are SGHAT and FQNNGV. This CDR3 has 15 amino acids. CDR3 amino acids: CASSLARAGGLTQYF. CDR3 in DNA: TGTGCCAGCAGCTTAGCCCGTGCGGGGGGGCTTACGCAGTATTTT.

The chain combines TRBV19 with TRBJ1-2, with D uncertain. CDR1 is LNHDA and CDR2 is SQIVND in the germline V gene (reference sequence). This CDR3 comprises 13 residues. With 5 bases removed from V and 0 bases from J, the gap between germline ends came to 7 bases. The CDR3 DNA is TGTGCCAGTAGTGTCATAACTAACTATGGCTACACCTTC. Its protein is CASSVITNYGYTF.

The chain recombines TRBV4-2 with TRBJ1-2, with a weak D call TRBD1 (6 bases). V dropped 1 base and J dropped 8 bases, with 11 bases sitting between them. Looked up from germline, CDR1 is LGHNA and CDR2 is YNFKEQ. The CDR3 length is 13 residues. CDR3 in amino acids: CASSQGGGLGYTF. For the CDR3, the DNA is TGTGCCAGCAGCCAAGGAGGGGGTTTAGGCTACACCTTC.

This clone has only a few counts. J is TRBJ2-7 and V is TRBV21-1; the table's D call, TRBD2, was not checked against the DNA. TRBV21-1 is listed as a pseudogene. This CDR3 comprises 15 residues. CDR3: CASSKVEAQSYEQYF. The CDR3 bases are TGTGCCAGCAGCAAAGTGGAGGCCCAGAGCTACGAGCAGTACTTC.

This clone appeared a few times. The chain carries TRBV12-5 and TRBJ2-5, with D tentatively TRBD2 (6 bases). V was cut by 6 bases and J by 5 bases, with 10 bases left in between. This CDR3 has 12 amino acids. Germline values: CDR1 LGHNT, CDR2 FRNRAP. The CDR3 is CASGRGAETQYF. Written as DNA, the CDR3 is TGTGCTAGTGGGCGCGGGGCGGAGACCCAGTACTTC. Full variable domain (rest looked up from reference TRBV12-5 and TRBJ2-5): DARVTQTPRHKVTEMGQEVTMRCQPILGHNTVFWYRQTMMQGLELLAYFRNRAPLDDSGMPKDRFSAEMPDATLATLKIQPSEPRDSAVYFCASGRGAETQYFGPGTRLLVL.

The rearrangement links TRBV30 to TRBJ1-1; D gene ambiguous. V was cut by 3 bases and J by 0 bases, with 11 bases left in between. Germline CDR1 reads GTSNPN; CDR2 reads SVGIG (reference sequence). This CDR3 has 14 residues. The CDR3 bases are TGTGCCTGGAGCCGGGAGAGCCTGAACACTGAAGCTTTCTTT. It translates to CAWSRESLNTEAFF.

This rearrangement joins TRBV5-1 to TRBJ2-1; D ambiguous. V was shortened by 6 bases and J by 4 bases, with 8 bases between the two germline ends. This CDR3 has 12 amino acids. Germline-derived CDR1 and CDR2 are SGHRS and YFSETQ. DNA of the CDR3: TGCGCCAGCACCTCCTCATACAATGAGCAGTTCTTC. It translates to CASTSSYNEQFF.

This clone has only a few counts. V and J are TRBV30 and TRBJ2-5; D is uncertain. V was pared by 0 bases and J by 0 bases, with 11 bases between. This CDR3 has 15 amino acids. Per the germline V gene, CDR1 is GTSNPN and CDR2 is SVGIG (reference sequence). The CDR3 here is CAWSVGSAYQETQYF. In DNA form, the CDR3 reads TGTGCCTGGAGTGTAGGTTCAGCGTACCAAGAGACCCAGTACTTC.